This T cell receptor (beta chain) was sequenced for a study of Graves' ophthalmopathy and Graves' hyperthyroidism. Excluded were patients with other autoimmune diseases, uncontrolled infections, pregnancy or lactation. Germline CDR1 MNHEY, CDR2 SVGEGT. V lost 6 bases and J lost 8; bases outside the gene matches: 10. The CDR3 consists of 14 residues. Amplification targeted the TCR beta CDR3 regions, with RNA transcripts as the source material. First-round RT-PCR with HTBI primers preceded a second-round multiplex PCR. One entry per CDR3 protein results from TCRdb running MiXCR on the multiplex PCR reads. The table has about 210,000 distinct CDR3 sequences, 25% to 30% seen once; the top ten hold approximately 8.6%. This clonotype has ten or more counts.

The chain employs TRBV6-2 or TRBV6-3 and TRBJ1-2, with 9 bases that match TRBD1. The source of this sequence is a man aged 50 or older with Graves' ophthalmopathy. Sequenced material: peripheral blood. In DNA form, the CDR3 reads TGTGCCAGCAGAGCCGCCGGGACAGGGCCCGGCTACACCTTC. Amino acid sequence: CASRAAGTGPGYTF.